What follows are 16 T cell receptor beta chains derived from one specimen sequenced in a study of cytotoxic CD8 clonotypes in ibrutinib-treated CLL. The table came from immunoSEQ multiplex PCR; TCRdb's copy has only in-frame clones and leaves some out. Of around 310,000 clones in the sample, roughly 80% were seen once. The input for sequencing was PBMCs, taken before ibrutinib treatment. The receptors stem from a human donor with chronic lymphocytic leukemia.

The V gene is TRBV19, the J gene TRBJ1-5, with 9 positions matching TRBD1. This CDR3 contains 17 residues. Germline V lookup: CDR1 LNHDA, CDR2 SQIVND (reference sequence). J was trimmed by 5 bases and V by 1 base; bases with no gene match: 9. DNA for the CDR3: TGTGCCAGTAGTATAGGTATCGGGACAGGGTTCCATCAGCCCCAGCATTTT. As protein: CASSIGIGTGFHQPQHF.

CDR3 sequence: CASSFGAGGPQYEQYF. CDR3 DNA: TGTGCCAGCAGCTTTGGGGCGGGAGGGCCCCAATACGAGCAGTACTTC. The chain links TRBV7-2 to TRBJ2-7; TRBD2 agrees at 9 bases. Looked up from germline, CDR1 is SGHTA and CDR2 is FQGNSA. This CDR3 spans 16 amino acids. Unmatched junction bases numbered 10, after V lost 3 bases and J lost 4 bases.

V gene TRBV7-9 combines with J gene TRBJ1-2; D not resolved. V was trimmed by 5 bases and J by 12 bases, leaving 4 bases between them. Germline assignment: CDR1 SEHNR and CDR2 FQNEAQ (reference sequence). This CDR3 comprises 8 residues. This chain's CDR3 is CASSQDTF. For the CDR3, the DNA is TGTGCCAGCAGCCAAGACACCTTC. Full variable domain (rest looked up from reference TRBV7-9 and TRBJ1-2): DTGVSQNPRHKITKRGQNVTFRCDPISEHNRLYWYRQTLGQGPEFLTYFQNEAQLEKSRLLSDRFSAERPKGSFSTLEIQRTEQGDSAMYLCASSQDTFGSGTRLTVV.

V is TRBV4-2 and J is TRBJ2-7; 7 bases match TRBD2. Unmatched junction bases numbered 7, after V lost 4 bases and J lost 4 bases. Looked up from germline, CDR1 is LGHNA and CDR2 is YNFKEQ. The CDR3 covers 14 residues. This CDR3 is CASSPNPGGYEQYF. The DNA for the CDR3 is TGTGCCAGCAGCCCGAATCCCGGGGGGTACGAGCAGTACTTC.

This chain joins TRBV2 and TRBJ1-3; no firm D call. The germline gives CDR1 SNHLY, CDR2 FYNNEI. The CDR3 length is 16 residues. V lost 6 bases, J lost 0 bases, and 15 bases lay in between. CDR3 sequence: CASSGVPFLSGNTIYF. In nucleotides, the CDR3 is TGTGCCAGCAGCGGAGTCCCTTTCCTCTCTGGAAACACCATATATTTT. Full variable domain (rest looked up from reference TRBV2 and TRBJ1-3): EPEVTQTPSHQVTQMGQEVILRCVPISNHLYFYWYRQILGQKVEFLVSFYNNEISEKSEIFDDQFSVERPDGSNFTLKIRSTKLEDSAMYFCASSGVPFLSGNTIYFGEGSWLTVV.

This clone was found once. This sequence joins TRBV30 and TRBJ1-2; unclear D gene. Trimming removed 0 bases at V and 8 bases at J, with 10 bases between. Germline V gene sequence: CDR1 GTSNPN, CDR2 SVGIG (reference sequence). This CDR3 spans 12 amino acids. The CDR3 DNA is TGTGCCTGGAGTGTTGGCAGCCGGGGCTACACCTTC. Encoded protein: CAWSVGSRGYTF. The variable domain in full, with the rest retrieved from reference TRBV30 and TRBJ1-2, is SQTIHQWPATLVQPVGSPLSLECTVEGTSNPNLYWYRQAAGRGLQLLFYSVGIGQISSEVPQNLSASRPQDRQFILSSKKLLLSDSGFYLCAWSVGSRGYTFGSGTRLTVV.

CDR3 bases: TGTGCCAGTAGCAATAGGGGACAGGGTTCTTCTGAAGCTTTCTTT. This sequence encodes CASSNRGQGSSEAFF. The chain combines TRBV19 with TRBJ1-1, with 9 bases that match TRBD1. The CDR3 is 15 residues long. J lost 6 bases, V lost 6 bases, and 11 bases had no gene match. Germline V CDR1 and CDR2: LNHDA, SQIVND (reference sequence).

The rearrangement uses TRBV27 and TRBJ2-3; 10 bases agree with TRBD1. V shed 8 bases and J 6 bases; nucleotides not matched to a gene: 8. This CDR3 has 14 amino acids. Per the germline V gene, CDR1 is MNHEY and CDR2 is SMNVEV (reference sequence). The CDR3, as DNA: TGTGCCAGCGGCAGACAGGGGGCTGGGGATACGCAGTATTTT. The encoded protein is CASGRQGAGDTQYF.

The chain links TRBV5-1 to TRBJ2-5, with 9 positions matching TRBD1. Germline trimming cut 4 bases from V and 0 bases from J; bases unmatched to any gene: 10. CDR3 length equals 17 residues. Germline loops: CDR1 SGHRS, CDR2 YFSETQ. The CDR3 loop is CASSRGQGLLYQETQYF. The CDR3 bases are TGCGCCAGCAGCCGGGGACAGGGATTGCTGTACCAAGAGACCCAGTACTTC. Full variable domain (outside the CDR3, taken from reference TRBV5-1 and TRBJ2-5): KAGVTQTPRYLIKTRGQQVTLSCSPISGHRSVSWYQQTPGQGLQFLFEYFSETQRNKGNFPGRFSGRQFSNSRSEMNVSTLELGDSALYLCASSRGQGLLYQETQYFGPGTRLLVL.

The V gene is TRBV10-3, the J gene TRBJ2-2; D may be TRBD2 (5 bases). Germline values: CDR1 ENHRY, CDR2 SYGVKD. The CDR3 has 17 residues. The V gene lost 0 bases and the J gene lost 4 bases, with 15 bases spanning the gap. CDR3 coding DNA: TGTGCCATCAGTGAGTCGGGTAAGGGAAGCGGCACCGGGGAGCTGTTTTTT. It specifies CAISESGKGSGTGELFF.

The chain employs TRBV7-8 and TRBJ2-5; possible D gene TRBD2, 5 bases. This CDR3 is 15 amino acids long. The V and J ends lost 0 bases and 2 bases respectively, with 10 bases between them. The V gene's germline CDR1 is SGHVS and CDR2 FQNEAQ. The CDR3 sequence is CASSLAGRTQETQYF. CDR3 nucleotide sequence: TGTGCCAGCAGCTTAGCCGGCAGGACTCAAGAGACCCAGTACTTC.

This chain links TRBV9 with TRBJ2-7; TRBD2 is a possible D gene (6 bases). The CDR3 consists of 15 residues. Germline V gene lookup returns CDR1 SGDLS and CDR2 YYNGEE. Trimming removed 3 bases from V and 0 bases from J, with 13 bases in between. DNA of the CDR3: TGTGCCAGCAGCGCCCAAGTCGGGAGCTCCTACGAGCAGTACTTC. This gives the protein CASSAQVGSSYEQYF. Variable domain in full (rest from reference TRBV9 and TRBJ2-7): DSGVTQTPKHLITATGQRVTLRCSPRSGDLSVYWYQQSLDQGLQFLIQYYNGEERAKGNILERFSAQQFPDLHSELNLSSLELGDSALYFCASSAQVGSSYEQYFGPGTRLTVT.

The chain uses TRBV5-1 and TRBJ2-2; TRBD2 agrees at 10 bases. The junction had 11 bases not matched to a gene; V was cut back by 1 base and J by 5 bases. Germline CDR1 and CDR2: SGHRS and YFSETQ. CDR3 length: 18 residues. DNA of the CDR3: TGCGCCAGCAGCTTGAGTCTAGCGGGAGTTGTTGGGACCGGGGAGCTGTTTTTT. It encodes CASSLSLAGVVGTGELFF.

The chain has TRBV27 and TRBJ1-4; TRBD1 might be the D (6 bases). V was pared by 10 bases and J by 7 bases, with 22 bases between. Germline lookup yields CDR1 MNHEY and CDR2 SMNVEV (reference sequence). The CDR3 loop spans 15 amino acids. CDR3 protein: CATAQGRQAGEKLFF. The CDR3 DNA follows: TGTGCCACCGCCCAGGGTCGACAGGCGGGTGAAAAACTGTTTTTT.

The CDR3 is CASSEQQDTQYF. The CDR3 bases are TGTGCCAGCAGTGAGCAGCAAGATACGCAGTATTTT. The V call is TRBV6-4, the J call TRBJ2-3; D uncertain. Trimming stripped 3 bases from V and 5 bases from J, with 6 bases between. Germline loops: CDR1 MRHNA, CDR2 SNTAGT. The CDR3 runs to 12 residues.

The chain carries TRBV2 and TRBJ1-4; unclear D gene. This CDR3 spans 12 amino acids. Germline CDR1 SNHLY, CDR2 FYNNEI. Trimming removed 4 bases from V and 4 bases from J, with 4 bases in between. The chain's CDR3 is CASSGVNEKLFF. CDR3 coding DNA: TGTGCCAGCAGTGGGGTTAATGAAAAACTGTTTTTT.